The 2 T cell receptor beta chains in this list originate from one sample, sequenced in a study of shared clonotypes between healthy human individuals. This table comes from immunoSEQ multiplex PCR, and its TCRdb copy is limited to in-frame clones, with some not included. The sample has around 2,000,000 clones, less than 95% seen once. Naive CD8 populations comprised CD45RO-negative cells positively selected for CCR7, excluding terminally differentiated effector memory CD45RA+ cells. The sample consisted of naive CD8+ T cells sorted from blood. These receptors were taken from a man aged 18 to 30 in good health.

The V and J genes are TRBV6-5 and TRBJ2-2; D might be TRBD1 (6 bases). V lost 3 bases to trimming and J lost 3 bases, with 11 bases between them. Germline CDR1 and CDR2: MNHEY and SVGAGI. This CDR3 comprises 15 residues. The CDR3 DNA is TGTGCCAGCAGTTATCCTGGGGGCGACACCGGGGAGCTGTTTTTT. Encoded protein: CASSYPGGDTGELFF.

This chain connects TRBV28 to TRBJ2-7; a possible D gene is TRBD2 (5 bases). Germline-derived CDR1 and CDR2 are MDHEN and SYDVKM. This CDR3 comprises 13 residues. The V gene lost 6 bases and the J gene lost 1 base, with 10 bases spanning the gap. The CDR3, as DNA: TGTGCCAGCAGCAAGAGCGGTTCCTACGAGCAGTACTTC. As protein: CASSKSGSYEQYF.